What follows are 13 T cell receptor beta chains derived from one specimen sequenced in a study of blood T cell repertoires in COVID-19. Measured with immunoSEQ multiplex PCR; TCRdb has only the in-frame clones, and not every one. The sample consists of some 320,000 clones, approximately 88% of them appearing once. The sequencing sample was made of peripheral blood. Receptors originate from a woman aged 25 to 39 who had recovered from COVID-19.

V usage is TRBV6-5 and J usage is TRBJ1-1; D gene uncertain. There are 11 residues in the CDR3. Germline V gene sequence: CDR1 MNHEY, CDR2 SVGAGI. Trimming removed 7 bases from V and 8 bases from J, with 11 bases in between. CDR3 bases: TGTGCCAGCATCCGAGAGACAGAAGCTTTCTTT. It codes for CASIRETEAFF.

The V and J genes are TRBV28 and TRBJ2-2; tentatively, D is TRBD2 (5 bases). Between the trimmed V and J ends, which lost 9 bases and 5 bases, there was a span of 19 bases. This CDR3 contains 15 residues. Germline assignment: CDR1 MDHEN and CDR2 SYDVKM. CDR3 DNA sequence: TGTGCCAGTCACCCCGGGGTCCGAAGGACCGGGGAGCTGTTTTTT. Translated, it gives CASHPGVRRTGELFF.

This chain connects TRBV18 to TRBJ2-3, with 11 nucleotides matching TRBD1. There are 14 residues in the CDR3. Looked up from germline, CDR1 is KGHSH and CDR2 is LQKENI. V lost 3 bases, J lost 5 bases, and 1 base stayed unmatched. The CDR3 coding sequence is TGTGCCAGCTCACCCGGGACAGGGGGAGATACGCAGTATTTT. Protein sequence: CASSPGTGGDTQYF.

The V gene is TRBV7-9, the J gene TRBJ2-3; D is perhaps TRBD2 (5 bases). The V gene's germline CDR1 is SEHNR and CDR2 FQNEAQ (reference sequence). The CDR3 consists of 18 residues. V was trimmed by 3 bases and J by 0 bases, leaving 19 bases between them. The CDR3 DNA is TGTGCCAGCAGCTTGCCACTAGGTTTGGCACCCAGCACAGATACGCAGTATTTT. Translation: CASSLPLGLAPSTDTQYF.

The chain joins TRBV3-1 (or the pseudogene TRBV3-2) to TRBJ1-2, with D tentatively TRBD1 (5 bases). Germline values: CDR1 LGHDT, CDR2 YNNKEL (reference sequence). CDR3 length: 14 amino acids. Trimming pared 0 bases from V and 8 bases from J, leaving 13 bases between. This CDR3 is CASSQEGGAWGYTF. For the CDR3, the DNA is TGTGCCAGCAGCCAAGAGGGGGGAGCCTGGGGCTACACCTTC.

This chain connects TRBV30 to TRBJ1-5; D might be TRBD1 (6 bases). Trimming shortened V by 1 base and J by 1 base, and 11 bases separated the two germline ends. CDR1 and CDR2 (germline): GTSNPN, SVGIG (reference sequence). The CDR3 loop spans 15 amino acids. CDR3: CAWSASGASNQPQHF. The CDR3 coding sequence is TGTGCCTGGAGTGCCTCAGGGGCCAGCAATCAGCCCCAGCATTTT.

DNA of the CDR3: TGTGCCAGCAGGCTGAGAGCGGGGGTAGGGGCAGATACGCAGTATTTT. This codes for CASRLRAGVGADTQYF. This chain joins TRBV3-1 (or the pseudogene TRBV3-2) and TRBJ2-3; 8 bases match TRBD2. From germline, CDR1 is LGHDT and CDR2 YNNKEL (reference sequence). The CDR3 runs 16 residues. The trim removed 6 bases at V and 4 bases at J, leaving 12 bases unmatched.

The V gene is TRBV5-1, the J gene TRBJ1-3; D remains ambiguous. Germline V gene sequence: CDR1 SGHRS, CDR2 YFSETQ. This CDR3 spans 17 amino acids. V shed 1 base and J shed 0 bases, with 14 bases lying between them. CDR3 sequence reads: CASSLFLAGSSGNTIYF. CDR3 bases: TGCGCCAGCAGCTTGTTTTTGGCCGGGAGCTCTGGAAACACCATATATTTT.

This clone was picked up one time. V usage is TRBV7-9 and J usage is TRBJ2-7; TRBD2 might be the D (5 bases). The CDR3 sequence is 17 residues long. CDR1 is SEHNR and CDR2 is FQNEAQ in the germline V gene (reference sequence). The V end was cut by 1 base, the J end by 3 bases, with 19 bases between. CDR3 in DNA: TGTGCCAGCAGCTTAGTGGCCAGCGGAATTAACATCTACGAGCAGTACTTC. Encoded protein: CASSLVASGINIYEQYF.

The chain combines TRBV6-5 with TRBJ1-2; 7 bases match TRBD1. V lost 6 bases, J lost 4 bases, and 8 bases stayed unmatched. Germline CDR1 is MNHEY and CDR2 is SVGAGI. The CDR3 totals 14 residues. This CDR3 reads CASRSSGTAYGYTF. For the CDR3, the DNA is TGTGCCAGCAGATCCTCCGGGACAGCCTATGGCTACACCTTC.

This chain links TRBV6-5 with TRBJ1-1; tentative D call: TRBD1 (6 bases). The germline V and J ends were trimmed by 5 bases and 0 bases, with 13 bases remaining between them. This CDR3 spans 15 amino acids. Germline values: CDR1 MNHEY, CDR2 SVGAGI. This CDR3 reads CASSRTGPMNTEAFF. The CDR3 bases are TGTGCCAGCAGTCGAACAGGGCCTATGAACACTGAAGCTTTCTTT.

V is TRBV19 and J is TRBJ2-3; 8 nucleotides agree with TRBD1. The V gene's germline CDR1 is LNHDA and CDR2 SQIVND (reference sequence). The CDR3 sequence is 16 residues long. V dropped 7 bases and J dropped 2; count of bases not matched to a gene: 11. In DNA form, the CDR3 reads TGTGCCAGTAATCATGGACAGGGCATTTACACAGATACGCAGTATTTT. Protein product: CASNHGQGIYTDTQYF. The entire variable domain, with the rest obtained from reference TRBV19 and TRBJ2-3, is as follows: DGGITQSPKYLFRKEGQNVTLSCEQNLNHDAMYWYRQDPGQGLRLIYYSQIVNDFQKGDIAEGYSVSREKKESFPLTVTSAQKNPTAFYLCASNHGQGIYTDTQYFGPGTRLTVL.

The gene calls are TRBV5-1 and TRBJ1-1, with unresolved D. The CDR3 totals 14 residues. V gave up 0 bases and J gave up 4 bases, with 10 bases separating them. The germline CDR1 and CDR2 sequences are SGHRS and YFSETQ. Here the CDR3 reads CASSLASELTEAFF. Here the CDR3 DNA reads TGCGCCAGCAGCTTGGCTTCGGAGCTCACTGAAGCTTTCTTT. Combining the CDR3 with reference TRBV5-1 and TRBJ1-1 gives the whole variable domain KAGVTQTPRYLIKTRGQQVTLSCSPISGHRSVSWYQQTPGQGLQFLFEYFSETQRNKGNFPGRFSGRQFSNSRSEMNVSTLELGDSALYLCASSLASELTEAFFGQGTRLTVV.